The sample holds a few counts of the clone carrying this T cell receptor beta chain. This sample was included in a study of blood T cell repertoires in COVID-19. Across the whole study: PBMCs, B-cell-depleted T cells, or T cells provided the cDNA or gDNA that made up the material.

The V end lost 5 bases, the J end lost 3 bases, and 15 bases lay between the germline ends. Germline CDR1 MGHDK, CDR2 SYGVNS. The length of the CDR3 is 15 residues. As processed by the authors: Amplification from reference gene primers served as the basis for estimated nucleated cell counts. Assay: immunoSEQ multiplex PCR; the TCRdb copy retains only in-frame clones and omits some. The DNA was the basis for D and trimming; V, J and clone size are from that table. The data show roughly 76,000 clones, around three quarters seen once. Sequencing used peripheral blood. J is TRBJ2-3 and V is TRBV25-1; a weak D match, TRBD1 (7 bases). The sequence came from a human donor in a cohort sampled during active COVID-19. The CDR3 DNA is TGTGCCAGCAGTAATTACAGGGGAGGAACAGATACGCAGTATTTT. This codes for CASSNYRGGTDTQYF.